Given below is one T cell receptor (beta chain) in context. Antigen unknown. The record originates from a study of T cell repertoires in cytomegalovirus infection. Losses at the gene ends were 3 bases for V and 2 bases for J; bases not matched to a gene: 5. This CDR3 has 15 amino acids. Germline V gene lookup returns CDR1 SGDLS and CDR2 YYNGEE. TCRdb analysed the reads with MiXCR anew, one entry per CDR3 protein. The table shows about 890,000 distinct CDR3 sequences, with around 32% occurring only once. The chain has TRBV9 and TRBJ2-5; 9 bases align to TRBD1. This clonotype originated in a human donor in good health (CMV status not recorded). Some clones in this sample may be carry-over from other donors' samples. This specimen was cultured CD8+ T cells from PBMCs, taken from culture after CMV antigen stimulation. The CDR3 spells CASSAEGTGQETQYF. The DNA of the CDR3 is TGTGCCAGCAGCGCCGAGGGGACAGGGCAAGAGACCCAGTACTTC.